The entry below gives a single T cell receptor (beta chain) sequence along with its context. Antigen specificity is unknown. The source of the sample is a study of cytomegalovirus exposure and HLA in healthy donors. Overall study findings and caveats: It was confirmed in vitro that a few of the CMV-associated chains were specific for CMV antigens. Certain sequence variants were highly shared and formed a cluster, and this cluster was likely a sequencing artifact.

Primers: 60 Vbeta forward and 13 Jbeta reverse. Assay used: immunoSEQ multiplex PCR; TCRdb lists only in-frame clones, some missing. Here the sample spans 95,000 to 150,000 clones, about 73% being singletons. This sequence originates from a woman between 40 and 55 years old in good health and CMV-seronegative. The sequencing sample was made of PBMCs.

The CDR3 loop is CASSRLAGGEQFF. CDR3 bases: TGTGCCAGCAGTAGACTAGCGGGCGGTGAGCAGTTCTTC. This chain joins TRBV2 and TRBJ2-1; 10 nucleotides align to TRBD2. The V and J ends lost 5 bases and 9 bases, in that order; junction bases with no gene match: 4. Germline CDR1 reads SNHLY; CDR2 reads FYNNEI. The CDR3 spans 13 residues.